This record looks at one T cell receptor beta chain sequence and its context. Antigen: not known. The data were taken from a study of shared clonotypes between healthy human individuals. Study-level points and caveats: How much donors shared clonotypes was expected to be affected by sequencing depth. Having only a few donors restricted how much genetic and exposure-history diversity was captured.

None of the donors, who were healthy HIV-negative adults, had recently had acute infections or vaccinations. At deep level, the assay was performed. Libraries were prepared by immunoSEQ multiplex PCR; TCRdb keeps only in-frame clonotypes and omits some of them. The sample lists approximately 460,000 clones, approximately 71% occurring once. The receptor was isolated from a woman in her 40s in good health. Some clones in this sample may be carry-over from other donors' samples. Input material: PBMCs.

The CDR3 DNA sequence: TGTGCCAGCAGACACCCCCGGGCGGCCTCCTACGAGCAGTACTTC. Translated, it gives CASRHPRAASYEQYF. The rearrangement links TRBV11-2 to TRBJ2-7; D ambiguous. Per the germline V gene, CDR1 is SGHAT and CDR2 is FQNNGV. This CDR3 region has 15 residues. Trimming took 6 bases from V and 0 from J, leaving 15 bases between them.